This is a list of T cell receptor beta chains from one sample in a study of identical twins. Using its own MiXCR run on the 5' RACE reads, TCRdb lists one record per CDR3 protein. The table records 400,000 to 550,000 distinct CDR3 sequences, 14% of them present only once. The sample was also linked to a second study, of yellow fever vaccine responses in identical twins.

Sequences were obtained from CD4+ T cells sorted from blood. The receptors stem from a woman aged 18 to 35 in good health. Both conserved end residues are part of each CDR3. A D gene is named only where the DNA matches it firmly.

d_call,j_call,v_call,cdr3_aa
NA,TRBJ2-7,TRBV10-3,CAAGPGPFYEQYF
TRBD1,TRBJ1-5,TRBV20-1,CSAVSGDRGLNQPQHF
TRBD2,TRBJ2-7,TRBV20-1,CSAGGGLEGLEQYF
NA,TRBJ2-5,TRBV6-1,CASRPQGTGETQYF
NA,TRBJ2-5,TRBV7-2,CASSPYLIGGSETQYF
TRBD2,TRBJ2-3,TRBV10-3,CASQGLASSTDTQYF
TRBD2,TRBJ2-2,TRBV7-2,CASSKRENTGELFF
NA,TRBJ2-2,TRBV7-9,CASSLVRGTSPGELFF
TRBD2,TRBJ2-3,TRBV12-3/TRBV12-4,CTSSLRLAGRKSTDTQYF
NA,TRBJ2-5,TRBV3-1,CASSPFFGGQQETQYF
TRBD2,TRBJ2-2,TRBV5-1,CASSLGSSGPAGELFF
NA,TRBJ2-3,TRBV6-1,CASSVDSVSTDTQYF
TRBD2,TRBJ2-1,TRBV5-4,CASSSPSGSYNEQFF
NA,TRBJ2-7,TRBV10-3,CAISAGTEQYF
TRBD1,TRBJ2-7,TRBV5-1,CASSLAGTELYEQYF
TRBD1,TRBJ2-5,TRBV20-1,CSAWDSNLETQYF
NA,TRBJ1-1,TRBV2,CASRSDGSNTEAFF
TRBD1,TRBJ2-7,TRBV29-1,CSAQDRGLGEQYF
NA,TRBJ1-6,TRBV20-1,CSARDWPELSLHF
NA,TRBJ1-4,TRBV10-3,CAISESTATTNEKLFF
NA,TRBJ2-1,TRBV25-1,CASSATDTSPLDEQFF
TRBD2,TRBJ2-2,TRBV6-1,CASRPGGSIGSRELFF
TRBD2,TRBJ2-3,TRBV5-6,CASSWLAGKIGTDTQYF